This T cell receptor beta chain was obtained from a study of T-cell reconstitution after alpha-beta-depleted transplantation in children. Study findings and constraints: Some patients' high day-60 TCRbeta diversity was traced to surviving recipient T cells and thymic progenitors.

On this clonotype itself: What it binds is not known.

V was cut by 6 bases and J by 1 base, with 19 bases left in between. This CDR3 is built from 16 residues. The TCRbeta library was prepared with unique molecular identifiers. Each CDR3 protein gets one entry after TCRdb re-called the PCR reads with MiXCR. The table lists about 170,000 distinct CDR3 sequences, around 10% of them singletons. The clonotype comes from a boy aged 2 to 9 with acute myeloid leukemia, due to receive a stem cell transplant. Sequenced here: PBMCs, sampled before TCRalphabeta/CD19-depleted stem cell transplant. The rearrangement uses TRBV12-3 or TRBV12-4 and TRBJ2-7; maybe TRBD2 (6 bases). CDR3 residues: CASREGGLPGSYEQYF. The CDR3 DNA reads TGTGCCAGCAGGGAGGGCGGGCTGCCAGGTTCCTACGAGCAGTACTTC.